This TCR beta chain was found in a study of shared clonotypes between healthy human individuals. CD45RO-negative, CCR7-selected cells formed the naive CD8 fraction, which excluded terminally differentiated effector memory CD45RA+ cells. The donor population consisted of healthy HIV-negative adults with no recent acute infections or vaccinations. Here immunoSEQ multiplex PCR was the method, and the copy in TCRdb shows in-frame clones only, minus some. The table records about 2.1 million clones, approximately 92% of them present only once. Germline V gene lookup returns CDR1 SGHVS and CDR2 FQNEAQ. J was trimmed by 9 bases and V by 4 bases; bases with no gene match: 4. CDR3 length: 14 amino acids.

The sequence came from a man aged 18-30 years in good health. Some clones in this sample may be carry-over from other donors' samples. V is TRBV7-8 and J is TRBJ2-1; 12 bases line up with TRBD2. Sequencing was done on a sample of naive CD8+ T cells from PBMCs. The CDR3, as DNA: TGTGCCAGCAGCTGGCTAGCGGGAGGGAGTGAGCAGTTCTTC. This sequence encodes CASSWLAGGSEQFF.